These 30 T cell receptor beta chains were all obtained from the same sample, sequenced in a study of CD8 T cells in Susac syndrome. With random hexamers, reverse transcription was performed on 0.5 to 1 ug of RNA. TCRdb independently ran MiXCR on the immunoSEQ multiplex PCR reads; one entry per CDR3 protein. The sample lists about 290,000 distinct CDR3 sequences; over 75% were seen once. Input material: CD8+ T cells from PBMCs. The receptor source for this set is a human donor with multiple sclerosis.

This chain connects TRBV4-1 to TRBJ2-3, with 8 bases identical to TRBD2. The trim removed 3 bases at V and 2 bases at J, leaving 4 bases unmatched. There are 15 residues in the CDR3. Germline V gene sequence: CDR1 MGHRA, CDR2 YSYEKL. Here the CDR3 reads CASSQIAGYTDTQYF. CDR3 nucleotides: TGCGCCAGCAGCCAGATAGCGGGGTACACAGATACGCAGTATTTT.

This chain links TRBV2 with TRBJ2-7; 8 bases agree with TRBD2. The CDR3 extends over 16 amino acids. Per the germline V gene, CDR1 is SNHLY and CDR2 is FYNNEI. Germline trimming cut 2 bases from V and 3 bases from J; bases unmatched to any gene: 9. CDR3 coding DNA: TGTGCCAGCAGTGAAAACGGGAGGGGGAACTTCTACGAGCAGTACTTC. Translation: CASSENGRGNFYEQYF.

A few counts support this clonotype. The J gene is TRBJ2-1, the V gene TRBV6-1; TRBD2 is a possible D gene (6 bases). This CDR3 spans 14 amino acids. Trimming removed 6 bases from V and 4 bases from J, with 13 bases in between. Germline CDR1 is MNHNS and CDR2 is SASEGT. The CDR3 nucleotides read TGTGCCAGCAGCTCGCTGGAGGGTTACAATGAGCAGTTCTTC. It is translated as CASSSLEGYNEQFF.

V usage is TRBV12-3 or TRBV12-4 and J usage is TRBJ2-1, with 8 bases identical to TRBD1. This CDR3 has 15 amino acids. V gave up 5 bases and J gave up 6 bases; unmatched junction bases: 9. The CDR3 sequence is CASSKTGENSNEQFF. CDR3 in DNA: TGTGCCAGCAGTAAGACAGGGGAGAATTCCAATGAGCAGTTCTTC.

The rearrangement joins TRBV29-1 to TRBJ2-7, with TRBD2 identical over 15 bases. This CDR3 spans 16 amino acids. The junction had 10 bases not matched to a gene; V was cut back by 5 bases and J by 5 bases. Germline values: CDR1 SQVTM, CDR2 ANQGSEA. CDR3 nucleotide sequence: TGCAGCGTTCGTGGGGGACTAGCGGGAGGAGGGGACGAGCAGTACTTC. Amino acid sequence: CSVRGGLAGGGDEQYF.

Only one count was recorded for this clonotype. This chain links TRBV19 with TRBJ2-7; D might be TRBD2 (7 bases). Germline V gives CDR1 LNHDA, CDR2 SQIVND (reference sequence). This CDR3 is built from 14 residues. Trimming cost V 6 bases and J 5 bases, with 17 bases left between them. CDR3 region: CASSPWGGAHEQYF. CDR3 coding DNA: TGTGCCAGTAGCCCCTGGGGGGGGGCCCACGAGCAGTACTTC. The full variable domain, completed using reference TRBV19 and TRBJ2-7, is DGGITQSPKYLFRKEGQNVTLSCEQNLNHDAMYWYRQDPGQGLRLIYYSQIVNDFQKGDIAEGYSVSREKKESFPLTVTSAQKNPTAFYLCASSPWGGAHEQYFGPGTRLTVT.

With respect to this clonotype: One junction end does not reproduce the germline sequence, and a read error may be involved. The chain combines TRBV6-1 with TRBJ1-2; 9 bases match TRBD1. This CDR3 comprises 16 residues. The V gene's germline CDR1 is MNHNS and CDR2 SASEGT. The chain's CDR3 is CASSPRGQGVNYGCTF. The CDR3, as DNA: TGTGCCAGCAGTCCAAGGGGACAGGGAGTGAACTATGGCTGCACCTTC.

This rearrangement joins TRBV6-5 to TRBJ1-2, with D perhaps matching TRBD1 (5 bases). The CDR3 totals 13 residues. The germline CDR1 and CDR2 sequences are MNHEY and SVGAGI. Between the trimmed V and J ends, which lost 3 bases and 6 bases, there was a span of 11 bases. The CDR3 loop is CASSYIRGDGYTF. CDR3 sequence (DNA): TGTGCCAGCAGTTATATTCGGGGGGATGGCTACACCTTC.

CDR3 loop: CASSSQANYGYTF. As DNA, the CDR3 is TGTGCCAGCAGCTCTCAGGCTAACTATGGCTACACCTTC. V usage is TRBV5-4 and J usage is TRBJ1-2; D is uncertain. Germline CDR1 is SGHNT and CDR2 is YYREEE (reference sequence). V was cut by 3 bases and J by 0 bases, with 6 bases left in between. This CDR3 contains 13 residues.

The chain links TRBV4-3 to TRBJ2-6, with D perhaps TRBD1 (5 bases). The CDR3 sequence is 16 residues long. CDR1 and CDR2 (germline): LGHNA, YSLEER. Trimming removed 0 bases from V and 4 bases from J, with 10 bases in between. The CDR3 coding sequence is TGCGCCAGCAGCCAAGACAGGGCACGCGGGGCCAACGTCCTGACTTTC. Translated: CASSQDRARGANVLTF.

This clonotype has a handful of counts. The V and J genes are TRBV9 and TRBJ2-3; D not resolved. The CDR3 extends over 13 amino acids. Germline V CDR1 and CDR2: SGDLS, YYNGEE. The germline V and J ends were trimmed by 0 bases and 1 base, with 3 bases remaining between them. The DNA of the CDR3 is TGTGCCAGCAGCGTAGGGGGCACAGATACGCAGTATTTT. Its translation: CASSVGGTDTQYF.

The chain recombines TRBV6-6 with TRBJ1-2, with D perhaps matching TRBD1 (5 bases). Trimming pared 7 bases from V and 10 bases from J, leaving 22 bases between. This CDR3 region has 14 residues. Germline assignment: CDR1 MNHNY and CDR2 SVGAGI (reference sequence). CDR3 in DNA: TGTGCCAGCAATTTAAGCGGTGTAGGGACTTTCTACACCTTC. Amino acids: CASNLSGVGTFYTF.

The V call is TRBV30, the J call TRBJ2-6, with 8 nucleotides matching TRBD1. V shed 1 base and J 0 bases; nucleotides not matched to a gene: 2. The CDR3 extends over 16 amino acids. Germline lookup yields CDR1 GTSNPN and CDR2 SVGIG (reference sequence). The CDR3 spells CAWSGTGTSGANVLTF. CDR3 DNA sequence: TGTGCCTGGAGTGGGACAGGGACCTCTGGGGCCAACGTCCTGACTTTC.

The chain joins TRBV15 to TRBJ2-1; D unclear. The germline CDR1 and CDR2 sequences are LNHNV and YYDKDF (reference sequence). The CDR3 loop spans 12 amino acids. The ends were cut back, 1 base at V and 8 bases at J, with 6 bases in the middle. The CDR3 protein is CATSRVGYEQFF. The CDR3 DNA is TGTGCCACCAGCAGAGTAGGTTATGAGCAGTTCTTC. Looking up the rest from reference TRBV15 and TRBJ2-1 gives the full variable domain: DAMVIQNPRYQVTQFGKPVTLSCSQTLNHNVMYWYQQKSSQAPKLLFHYYDKDFNNEADTPDNFQSRRPNTSFCFLDIRSPGLGDTAMYLCATSRVGYEQFFGPGTRLTVL.

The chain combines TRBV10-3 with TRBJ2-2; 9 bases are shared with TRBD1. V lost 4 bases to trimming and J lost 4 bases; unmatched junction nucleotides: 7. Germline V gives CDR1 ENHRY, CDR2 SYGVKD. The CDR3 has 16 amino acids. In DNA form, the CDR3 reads TGTGCCATCAGTGGATGGGACAGGGTTGCCACCGGGGAGCTGTTTTTT. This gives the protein CAISGWDRVATGELFF.

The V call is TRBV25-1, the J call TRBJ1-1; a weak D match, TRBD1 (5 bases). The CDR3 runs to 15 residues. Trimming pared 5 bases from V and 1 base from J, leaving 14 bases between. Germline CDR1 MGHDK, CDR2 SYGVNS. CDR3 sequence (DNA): TGTGCCAGCAGTACCCCGTCAGGGAGGAACACTGAAGCTTTCTTT. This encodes CASSTPSGRNTEAFF.

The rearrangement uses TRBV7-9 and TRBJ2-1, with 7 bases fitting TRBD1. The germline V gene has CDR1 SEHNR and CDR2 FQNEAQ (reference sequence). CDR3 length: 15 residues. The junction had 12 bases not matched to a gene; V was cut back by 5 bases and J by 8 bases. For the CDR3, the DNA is TGTGCCAGCAGCACCTCGAGGGGGCCTCGCTATGAGCAGTTCTTC. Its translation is CASSTSRGPRYEQFF.

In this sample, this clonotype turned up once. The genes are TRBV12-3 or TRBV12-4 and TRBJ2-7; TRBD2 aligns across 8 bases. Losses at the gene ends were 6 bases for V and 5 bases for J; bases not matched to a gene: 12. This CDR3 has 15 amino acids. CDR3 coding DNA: TGTGCCAGCAGAAAAAGCCGGGGGGGGTTCAACGAGCAGTACTTC. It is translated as CASRKSRGGFNEQYF.

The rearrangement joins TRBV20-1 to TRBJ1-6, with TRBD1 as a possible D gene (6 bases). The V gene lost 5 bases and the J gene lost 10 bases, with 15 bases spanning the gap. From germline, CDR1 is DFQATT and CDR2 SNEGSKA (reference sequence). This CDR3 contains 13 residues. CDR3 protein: CSAPGDMESPLHF. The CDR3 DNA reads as TGCAGTGCTCCGGGGGACATGGAATCACCCCTCCACTTT.

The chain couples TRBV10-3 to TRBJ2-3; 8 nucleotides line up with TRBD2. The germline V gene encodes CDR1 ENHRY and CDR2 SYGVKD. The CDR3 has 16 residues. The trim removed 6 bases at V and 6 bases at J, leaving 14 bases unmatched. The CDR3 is CAISLPGLGSPDTQYF. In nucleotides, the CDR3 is TGTGCCATCAGCCTTCCGGGACTAGGGTCCCCGGATACGCAGTATTTT.

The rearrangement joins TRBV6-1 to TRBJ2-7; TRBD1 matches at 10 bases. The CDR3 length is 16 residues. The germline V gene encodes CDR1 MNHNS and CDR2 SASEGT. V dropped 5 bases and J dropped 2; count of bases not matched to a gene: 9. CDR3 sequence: CASSPGTGEGAYEQYF. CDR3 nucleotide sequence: TGTGCCAGCAGTCCCGGGACAGGGGAGGGGGCCTACGAGCAGTACTTC.

CDR3 nucleotides: TGTGCCAGCAGCCTAGATACCACCGGGGAGCAGTTCTTC. It specifies CASSLDTTGEQFF. The chain has TRBV13 and TRBJ2-1; D gene ambiguous. Germline loops: CDR1 PRHDT, CDR2 FYEKMQ (reference sequence). The CDR3 length is 13 residues. Trimming pared 5 bases from V and 10 bases from J, leaving 15 bases between.

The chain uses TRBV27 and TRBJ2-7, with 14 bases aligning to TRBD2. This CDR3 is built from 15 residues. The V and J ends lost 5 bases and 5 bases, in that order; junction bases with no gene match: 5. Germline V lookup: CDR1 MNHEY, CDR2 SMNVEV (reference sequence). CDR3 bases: TGTGCCAGCAGTCCCGGGACTAGCGGGAGCAACGAGCAGTACTTC. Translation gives CASSPGTSGSNEQYF.

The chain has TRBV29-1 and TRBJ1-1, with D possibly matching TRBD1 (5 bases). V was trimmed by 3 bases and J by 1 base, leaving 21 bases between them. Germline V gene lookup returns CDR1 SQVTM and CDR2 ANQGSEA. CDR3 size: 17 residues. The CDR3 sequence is CSVDGGWGYGGNTEAFF. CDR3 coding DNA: TGCAGCGTTGATGGAGGTTGGGGCTATGGAGGGAACACTGAAGCTTTCTTT.

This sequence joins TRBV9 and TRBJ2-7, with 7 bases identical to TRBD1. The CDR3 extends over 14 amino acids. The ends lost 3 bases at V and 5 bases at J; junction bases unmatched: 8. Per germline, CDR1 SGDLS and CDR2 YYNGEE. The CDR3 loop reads CASSEVGGRDEQYF. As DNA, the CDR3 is TGTGCCAGCAGCGAGGTAGGGGGCAGGGACGAGCAGTACTTC.

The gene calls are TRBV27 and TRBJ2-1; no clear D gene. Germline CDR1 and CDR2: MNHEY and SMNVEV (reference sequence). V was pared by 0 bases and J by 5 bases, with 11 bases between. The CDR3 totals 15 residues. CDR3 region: CASSLSIDGNNEQFF. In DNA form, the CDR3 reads TGTGCCAGCAGTTTATCCATCGACGGTAACAATGAGCAGTTCTTC.

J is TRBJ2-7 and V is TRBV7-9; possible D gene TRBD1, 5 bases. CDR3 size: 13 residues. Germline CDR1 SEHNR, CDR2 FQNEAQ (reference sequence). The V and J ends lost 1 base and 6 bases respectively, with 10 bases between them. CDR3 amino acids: CASSLEGRREQYF. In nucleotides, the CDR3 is TGTGCCAGCAGCTTAGAGGGGCGACGCGAGCAGTACTTC. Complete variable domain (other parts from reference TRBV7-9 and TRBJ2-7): DTGVSQNPRHKITKRGQNVTFRCDPISEHNRLYWYRQTLGQGPEFLTYFQNEAQLEKSRLLSDRFSAERPKGSFSTLEIQRTEQGDSAMYLCASSLEGRREQYFGPGTRLTVT.

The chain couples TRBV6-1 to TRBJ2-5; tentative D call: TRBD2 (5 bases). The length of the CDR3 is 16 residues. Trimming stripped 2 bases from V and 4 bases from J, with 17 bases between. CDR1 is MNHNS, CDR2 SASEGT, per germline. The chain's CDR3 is CASSESGLAVLETQYF. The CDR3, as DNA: TGTGCCAGCAGTGAATCGGGTCTAGCTGTTCTAGAGACCCAGTACTTC.

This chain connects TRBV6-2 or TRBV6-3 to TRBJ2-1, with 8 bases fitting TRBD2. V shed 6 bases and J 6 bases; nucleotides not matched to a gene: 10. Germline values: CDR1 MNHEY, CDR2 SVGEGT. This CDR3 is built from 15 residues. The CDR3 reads CASRLAGGKANEQFF. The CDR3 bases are TGTGCCAGCAGGCTAGCGGGCGGGAAGGCCAATGAGCAGTTCTTC.

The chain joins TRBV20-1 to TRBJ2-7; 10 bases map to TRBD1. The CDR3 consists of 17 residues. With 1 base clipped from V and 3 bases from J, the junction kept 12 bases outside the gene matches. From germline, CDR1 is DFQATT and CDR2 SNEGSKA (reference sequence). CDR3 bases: TGCAGTGCTAGAGCCCCGACAGGGGGCTTTATGGACTACGAGCAGTACTTC. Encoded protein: CSARAPTGGFMDYEQYF.